This T cell receptor (beta chain) derives from a study of blood T cell repertoires in COVID-19. Study context: Donors in the United States, Italy and Spain gave samples during acute or convalescent COVID-19.

The CDR3 loop spans 15 amino acids. The germline V and J ends were trimmed by 0 bases and 2 bases, with 14 bases remaining between them. Germline V CDR1 and CDR2: SQVTM, ANQGSEA. As processed by the authors: Scientists estimated how many nucleated cells there were by amplifying reference gene primers. Assay used: immunoSEQ multiplex PCR; TCRdb lists only in-frame clones, some missing. From that table come the V and J calls and clone size; the DNA was used to work out D and trimming. The sample holds some 130,000 clones, 80% to 85% seen once. The source of this sequence is a woman in her 30s who had recovered from COVID-19. The J gene is TRBJ2-7, the V gene TRBV29-1; the D gene is possibly TRBD1 (5 bases). Specimen: peripheral blood. CDR3 amino acids: CSVEESGQGPYEQYF. As DNA, the CDR3 is TGCAGCGTTGAAGAATCCGGACAAGGCCCCTACGAGCAGTACTTC.